This T cell receptor (beta chain) emerged from a study of blood T cell repertoires in COVID-19. For the study at large: Some COVID-19 samples were acute and others convalescent; all came from the United States, Italy and Spain. T cells, B-cell-depleted T cells, or PBMCs supplied cDNA or gDNA.

The Seattle site enrolled patients during active infection and followed them longitudinally. The length of the CDR3 is 16 residues. The data were produced by immunoSEQ multiplex PCR, yet TCRdb's version contains in-frame clones alone and is incomplete. The sample carries 250,000 or so clones, approximately 91% recorded once. This clone was observed once. This clonotype originated in a man aged 25 to 40 with COVID-19, enrolled during active disease. Material: peripheral blood. This chain links TRBV21-1 with TRBJ2-3; the table calls TRBD1, which could not be checked here. TRBV21-1 is marked as a pseudogene. In nucleotides, the CDR3 is TGTGCCAGCAGCAAAGTCGGGACAGGAGTCACAGATACGCAGTATTTT. This translates into CASSKVGTGVTDTQYF.